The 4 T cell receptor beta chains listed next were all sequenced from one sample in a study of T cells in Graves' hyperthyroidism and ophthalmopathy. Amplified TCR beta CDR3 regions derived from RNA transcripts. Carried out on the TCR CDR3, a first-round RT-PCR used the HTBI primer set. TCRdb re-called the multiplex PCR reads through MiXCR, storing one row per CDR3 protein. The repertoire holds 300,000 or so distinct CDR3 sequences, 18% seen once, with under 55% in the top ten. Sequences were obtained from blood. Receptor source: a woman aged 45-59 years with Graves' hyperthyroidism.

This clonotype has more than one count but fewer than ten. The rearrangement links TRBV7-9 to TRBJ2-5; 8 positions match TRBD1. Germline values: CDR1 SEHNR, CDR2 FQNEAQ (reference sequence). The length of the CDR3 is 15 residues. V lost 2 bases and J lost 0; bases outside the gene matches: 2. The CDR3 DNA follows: TGTGCCAGCAGCTTAAGGACAGGGTACCAAGAGACCCAGTACTTC. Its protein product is CASSLRTGYQETQYF.

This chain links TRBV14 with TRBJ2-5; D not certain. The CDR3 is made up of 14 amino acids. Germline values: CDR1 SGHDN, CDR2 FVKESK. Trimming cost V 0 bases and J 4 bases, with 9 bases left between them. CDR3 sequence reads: CASSQDFSGETQYF. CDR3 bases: TGTGCCAGCAGCCAAGATTTTTCAGGAGAGACCCAGTACTTC.

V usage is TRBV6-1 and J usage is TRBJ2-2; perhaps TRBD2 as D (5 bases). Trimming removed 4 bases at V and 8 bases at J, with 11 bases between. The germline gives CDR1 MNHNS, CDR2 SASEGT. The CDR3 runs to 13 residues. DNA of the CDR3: TGTGCCAGCAGTGCAAACCGGGGAGGGGAGCTGTTTTTT. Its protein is CASSANRGGELFF.

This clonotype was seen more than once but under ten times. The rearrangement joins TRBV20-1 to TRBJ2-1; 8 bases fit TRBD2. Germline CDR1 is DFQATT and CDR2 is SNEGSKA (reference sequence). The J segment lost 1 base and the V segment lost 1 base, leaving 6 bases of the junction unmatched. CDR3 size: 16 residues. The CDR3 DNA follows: TGCAGTGCTAGAGGTAGTGTAGCGGGGTCCTACAATGAGCAGTTCTTC. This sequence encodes CSARGSVAGSYNEQFF.